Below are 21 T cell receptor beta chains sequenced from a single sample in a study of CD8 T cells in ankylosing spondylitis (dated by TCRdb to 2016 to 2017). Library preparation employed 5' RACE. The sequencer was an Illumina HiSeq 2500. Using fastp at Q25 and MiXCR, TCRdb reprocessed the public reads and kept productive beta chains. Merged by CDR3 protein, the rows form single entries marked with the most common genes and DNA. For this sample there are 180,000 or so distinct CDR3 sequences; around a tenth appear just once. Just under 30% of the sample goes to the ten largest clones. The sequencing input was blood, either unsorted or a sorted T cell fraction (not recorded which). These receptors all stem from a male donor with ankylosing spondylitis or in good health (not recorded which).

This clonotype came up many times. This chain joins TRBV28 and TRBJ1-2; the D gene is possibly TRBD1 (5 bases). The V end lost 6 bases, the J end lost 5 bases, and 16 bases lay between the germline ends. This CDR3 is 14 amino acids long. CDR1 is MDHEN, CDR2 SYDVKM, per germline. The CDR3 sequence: CASSSLPGQYGYTF. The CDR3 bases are TGTGCCAGCAGCTCCCTGCCGGGGCAATATGGCTACACCTTC.

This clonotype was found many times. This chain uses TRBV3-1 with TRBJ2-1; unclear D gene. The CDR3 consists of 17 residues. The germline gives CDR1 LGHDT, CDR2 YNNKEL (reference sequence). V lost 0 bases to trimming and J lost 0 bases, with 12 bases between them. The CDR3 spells CASSQERRHSSYNEQFF. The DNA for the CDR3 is TGTGCCAGCAGCCAAGAGAGGCGGCATAGCTCCTACAATGAGCAGTTCTTC.

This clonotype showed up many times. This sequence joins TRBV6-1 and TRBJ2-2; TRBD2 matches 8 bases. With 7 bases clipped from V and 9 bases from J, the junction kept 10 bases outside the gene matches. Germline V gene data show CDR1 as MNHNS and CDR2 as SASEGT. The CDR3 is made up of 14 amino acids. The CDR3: CASTRGLAHRELFF. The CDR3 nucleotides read TGTGCCAGCACCCGTGGACTAGCCCACCGGGAGCTGTTTTTT.

The CDR3 region has the DNA TGTGCCAGCAGCCAAGGGCAGCGGGGTCGGGACGAGCAGTACTTC. Translated: CASSQGQRGRDEQYF. This chain joins TRBV4-2 and TRBJ2-7; 7 positions match TRBD2. CDR3 length: 15 residues. The trim removed 1 base at V and 5 bases at J, leaving 8 bases unmatched. Germline V gives CDR1 LGHNA, CDR2 YNFKEQ.

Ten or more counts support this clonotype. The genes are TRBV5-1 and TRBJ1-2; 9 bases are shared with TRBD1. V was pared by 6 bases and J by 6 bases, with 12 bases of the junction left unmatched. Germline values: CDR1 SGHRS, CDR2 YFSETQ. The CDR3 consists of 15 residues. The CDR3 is CASKPDDRGFHGYTF. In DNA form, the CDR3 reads TGCGCCAGCAAACCCGACGACAGGGGGTTTCATGGCTACACCTTC.

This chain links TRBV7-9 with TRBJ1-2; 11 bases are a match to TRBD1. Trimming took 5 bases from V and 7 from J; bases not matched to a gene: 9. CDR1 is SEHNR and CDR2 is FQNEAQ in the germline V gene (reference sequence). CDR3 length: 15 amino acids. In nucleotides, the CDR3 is TGTGCCAGCAGCACCGGGACAGGGGGGTCCTTTGGCTACACCTTC. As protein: CASSTGTGGSFGYTF.

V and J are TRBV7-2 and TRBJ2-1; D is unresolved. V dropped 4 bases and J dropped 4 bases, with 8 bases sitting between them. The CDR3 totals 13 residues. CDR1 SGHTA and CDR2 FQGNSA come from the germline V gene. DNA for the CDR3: TGTGCCAGCAGCTGGATGGGTTACAATGAGCAGTTCTTC. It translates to CASSWMGYNEQFF.

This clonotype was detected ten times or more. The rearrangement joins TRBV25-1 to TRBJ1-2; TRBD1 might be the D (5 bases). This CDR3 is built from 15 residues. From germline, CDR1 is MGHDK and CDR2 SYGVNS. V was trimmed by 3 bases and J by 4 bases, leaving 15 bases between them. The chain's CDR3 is CASSEAGSGFYGYTF. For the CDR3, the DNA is TGTGCCAGCAGTGAGGCAGGGTCGGGTTTCTATGGCTACACCTTC.

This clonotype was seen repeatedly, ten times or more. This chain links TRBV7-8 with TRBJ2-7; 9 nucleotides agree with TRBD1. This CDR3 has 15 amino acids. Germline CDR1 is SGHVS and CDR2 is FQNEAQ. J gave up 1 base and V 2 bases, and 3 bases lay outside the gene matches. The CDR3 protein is CASSLSGQGSYEQYF. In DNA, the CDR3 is TGTGCCAGCAGCTTATCCGGACAGGGGTCCTACGAGCAGTACTTC.

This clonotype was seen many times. CDR3 sequence: CASLGAGGPRGGELFF. CDR3 DNA: TGCGCCAGCCTCGGAGCGGGAGGGCCCCGGGGAGGGGAGCTGTTTTTT. The rearrangement uses TRBV4-1 and TRBJ2-2, with 10 bases identical to TRBD2. The CDR3 spans 16 residues. The germline gives CDR1 MGHRA, CDR2 YSYEKL. J gave up 8 bases and V 8 bases, and 14 bases lay outside the gene matches.

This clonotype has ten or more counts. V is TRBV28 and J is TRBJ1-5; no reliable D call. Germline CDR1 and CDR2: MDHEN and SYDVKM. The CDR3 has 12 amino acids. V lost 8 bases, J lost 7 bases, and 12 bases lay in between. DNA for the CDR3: TGTGCCAGCCATAAAGCGGGACAGCCCCAGCATTTT. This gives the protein CASHKAGQPQHF.

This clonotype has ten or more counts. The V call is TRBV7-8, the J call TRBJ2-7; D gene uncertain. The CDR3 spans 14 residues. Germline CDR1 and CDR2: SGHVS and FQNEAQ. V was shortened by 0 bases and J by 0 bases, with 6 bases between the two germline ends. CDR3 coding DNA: TGTGCCAGCAGCTTAGCCGGTACCTCCTACGAGCAGTACTTC. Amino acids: CASSLAGTSYEQYF.

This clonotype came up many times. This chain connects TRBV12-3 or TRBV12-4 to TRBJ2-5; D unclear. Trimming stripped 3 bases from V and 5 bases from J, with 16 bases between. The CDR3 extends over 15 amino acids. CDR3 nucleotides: TGTGCCAGCAGTTTCCCTATGTCCGCAGCGGAGACCCAGTACTTC. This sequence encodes CASSFPMSAAETQYF.

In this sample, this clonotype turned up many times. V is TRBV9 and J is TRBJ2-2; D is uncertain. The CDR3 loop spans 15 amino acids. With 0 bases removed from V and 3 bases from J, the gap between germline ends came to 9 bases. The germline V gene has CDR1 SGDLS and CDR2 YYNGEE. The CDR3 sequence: CASSVAQTYTGELFF. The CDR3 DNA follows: TGTGCCAGCAGCGTAGCACAGACTTACACCGGGGAGCTGTTTTTT.

CDR3 loop: CASSLTVNGNTQYF. In DNA form, the CDR3 reads TGTGCCAGCAGCTTAACCGTGAATGGGAATACGCAGTATTTT. This chain links TRBV7-2 with TRBJ2-3, with D unresolved. Germline CDR1 reads SGHTA; CDR2 reads FQGNSA. V lost 2 bases, J lost 7 bases, and 13 bases lay in between. The CDR3 length is 14 residues.

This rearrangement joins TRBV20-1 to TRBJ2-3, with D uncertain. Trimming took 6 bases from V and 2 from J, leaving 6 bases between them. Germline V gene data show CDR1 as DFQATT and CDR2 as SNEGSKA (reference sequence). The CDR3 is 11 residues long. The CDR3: CSAHLTDTQYF. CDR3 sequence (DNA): TGCAGTGCGCACCTCACAGATACGCAGTATTTT.

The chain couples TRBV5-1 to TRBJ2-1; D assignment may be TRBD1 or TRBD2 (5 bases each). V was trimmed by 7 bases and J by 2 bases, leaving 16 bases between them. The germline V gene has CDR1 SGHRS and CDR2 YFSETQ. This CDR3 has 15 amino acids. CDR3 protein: CASPLSGPPYNEQFF. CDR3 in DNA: TGCGCCAGCCCCTTATCGGGGCCCCCCTACAATGAGCAGTTCTTC.

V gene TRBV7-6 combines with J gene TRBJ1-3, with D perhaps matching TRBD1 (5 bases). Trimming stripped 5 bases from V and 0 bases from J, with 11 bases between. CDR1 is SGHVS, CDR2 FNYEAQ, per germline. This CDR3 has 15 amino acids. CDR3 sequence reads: CASSARQSSGNTIYF. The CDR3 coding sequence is TGTGCCAGCAGCGCCCGACAGAGCTCTGGAAACACCATATATTTT. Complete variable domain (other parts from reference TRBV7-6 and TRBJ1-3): GAGVSQSPRYKVTKRGQDVALRCDPISGHVSLYWYRQALGQGPEFLTYFNYEAQQDKSGLPNDRFSAERPEGSISTLTIQRTEQRDSAMYRCASSARQSSGNTIYFGEGSWLTVV.

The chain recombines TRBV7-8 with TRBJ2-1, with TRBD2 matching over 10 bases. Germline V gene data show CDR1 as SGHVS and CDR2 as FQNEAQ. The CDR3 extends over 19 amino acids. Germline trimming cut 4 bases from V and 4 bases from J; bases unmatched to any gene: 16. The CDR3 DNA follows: TGTGCCAGCAGCTCCCCGAACGAAAGAGGACTAGCGGAGTACAATGAGCAGTTCTTC. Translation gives CASSSPNERGLAEYNEQFF.

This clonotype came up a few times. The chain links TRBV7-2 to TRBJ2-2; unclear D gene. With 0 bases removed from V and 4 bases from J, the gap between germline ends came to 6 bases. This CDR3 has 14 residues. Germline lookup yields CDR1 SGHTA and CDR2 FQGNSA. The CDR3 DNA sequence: TGTGCCAGCAGCTTAGCGCGCGGCACCGGGGAGCTGTTTTTT. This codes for CASSLARGTGELFF.

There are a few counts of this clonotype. The CDR3 sequence: CASSLGTAPDTQYF. DNA for the CDR3: TGTGCCAGCAGCTTAGGCACTGCTCCAGATACGCAGTATTTT. This chain links TRBV7-2 with TRBJ2-3; D uncertain. Germline V CDR1 and CDR2: SGHTA, FQGNSA. V was trimmed by 1 base and J by 4 bases, leaving 9 bases between them. CDR3 length: 14 residues. Filled out from reference TRBV7-2 and TRBJ2-3, the complete variable domain reads GAGVSQSPSNKVTEKGKDVELRCDPISGHTALYWYRQSLGQGLEFLIYFQGNSAPDKSGLPSDRFSAERTGGSVSTLTIQRTQQEDSAVYLCASSLGTAPDTQYFGPGTRLTVL.